The 5 T cell receptor beta chains in this list originate from one sample, sequenced in a study of T cell responses to AZD1222 COVID-19 vaccine. Clones were sequenced by immunoSEQ multiplex PCR, and TCRdb holds only the in-frame ones, with some missing. The table has some 140,000 clones, around 89% seen once. The sample was peripheral blood, taken 28 days after the second AZD1222 dose. The receptors come from an adult who received the AZD1222 COVID-19 vaccine.

The chain has TRBV29-1 and TRBJ1-1; D uncertain. Germline V gene sequence: CDR1 SQVTM, CDR2 ANQGSEA. The CDR3 length is 11 residues. With 2 bases removed from V and 2 bases from J, the gap between germline ends came to 3 bases. The DNA of the CDR3 is TGCAGCGTTGAAACAAACACTGAAGCTTTCTTT. The encoded protein is CSVETNTEAFF.

The chain uses TRBV11-2 and TRBJ2-7; D gene uncertain. The CDR3 runs to 13 residues. The V and J ends lost 5 bases and 3 bases respectively, with 11 bases between them. Germline V gives CDR1 SGHAT, CDR2 FQNNGV. The DNA of the CDR3 is TGTGCCAGCAGCCACGATGTGGGCTACGAGCAGTACTTC. Protein: CASSHDVGYEQYF.

This chain links TRBV5-1 with TRBJ2-7, with D unresolved. The CDR3 is 11 residues long. V was cut by 4 bases and J by 7 bases, with 9 bases left in between. CDR1 is SGHRS, CDR2 YFSETQ, per germline. The CDR3 DNA follows: TGCGCCAGCAGCCTTTTCGGGGAGCAGTACTTC. Encoded protein: CASSLFGEQYF.

Worth noting for this clone: Other DNA sequences from this sample encode an identical CDR3 as well. V is TRBV6-5 and J is TRBJ1-1; D gene ambiguous. Germline V CDR1 and CDR2: MNHEY, SVGAGI. The CDR3 is 15 residues long. The V end lost 0 bases, the J end lost 2 bases, and 10 bases lay between the germline ends. This CDR3 is CASSYSSGGNTEAFF. The CDR3 DNA is TGTGCCAGCAGTTACTCGAGTGGAGGTAACACTGAAGCTTTCTTT.

The chain recombines TRBV29-1 with TRBJ2-7; 10 positions agree with TRBD2. The germline V gene has CDR1 SQVTM and CDR2 ANQGSEA. V was pared by 7 bases and J by 4 bases, with 13 bases of the junction left unmatched. There are 15 residues in the CDR3. DNA of the CDR3: TGCAGCGCTCGAATTTGGGCTAGCGGGAGTTACGAGCAGTACTTC. This codes for CSARIWASGSYEQYF.